The source of this TCR beta chain is a study of immune heterogeneity within non-small cell lung tumors. Findings and limits, study-wide: High-frequency clones unique to single sites coexisted with identical dominant CDR3 beta clonotypes that recurred across tumor sites within a patient.

Multiplex PCR relied on 32 V and 13 J primers to amplify TCR beta CDR3. MiXCR, applied by TCRdb to the multiplex PCR reads, yields one record per CDR3 protein. The sample has about 9,600 distinct CDR3 sequences; less than 30% are singletons. Germline V gene sequence: CDR1 DFQATT, CDR2 SNEGSKA (reference sequence). The CDR3 extends over 14 amino acids. V shed 8 bases and J shed 3 bases, with 20 bases lying between them. Turning to this clonotype: Its matching antigen is unknown. This clone may be a read error of a much larger clone one base away.

Template material for each sample was roughly 600 ng of bulk tumor genomic DNA. The authors collected several far-apart biopsies from each primary tumor during surgery. Enrolled individuals presented with untreated, newly diagnosed non-small cell lung cancer and received curative surgery. The clonotype was recovered from a woman between 50 and 59 years old with non-small cell lung cancer. The specimen sequenced was lung tumor tissue. This chain joins TRBV20-1 and TRBJ2-7; tentatively, D is TRBD2 (5 bases). Here the CDR3 reads CSSASVRAGYEQYF. CDR3 bases: TGCAGTTCCGCCTCTGTGCGGGCCGGCTACGAGCAGTACTTC.